This T cell receptor (beta chain) came from a study of cytotoxic CD8 clonotypes in ibrutinib-treated CLL (dated by TCRdb to the early 2020s). About the study as a whole: The cohort included some 14 treatment-naive and roughly 10 relapsed/refractory patients; roughly 17 were IGHV unmutated. Partial responses were observed in roughly 24 patients and complete responses in 2; after a median follow-up of roughly 72 months, remission was maintained in roughly 15 patients and progression was observed in approximately 12. Cryopreserved peripheral blood mononuclear cells were collected at three points: before therapy, at response, and at either sustained remission or disease progression. Longitudinal samples were available for 26 of the 86 trial participants. Samples averaged roughly 280,000 productive templates and 90,000 to 100,000 productive rearrangements. Samples at response were collected after a median of approximately twelve months of treatment, with a range of about 6 to 36 months.

For TCR beta library preparation, approximately 2 micrograms of genomic DNA were isolated from cryopreserved PBMCs. Longitudinal blood samples from CLL patients receiving ibrutinib monotherapy were subjected to high-throughput TCR beta sequencing. The patients were enrolled in a single-center, open-label phase 2 trial of ibrutinib monotherapy. A MiSeq instrument was used for deep resolution sequencing, which targeted depths ranging from 1 in 1 million up to 1 in 200,000 T cells, with coverage averaging 10x for each clonotype. TCR beta libraries were generated with the immunoSEQ hsTCRB Kit. The authors' pipeline ran thus. Data were analyzed with ImmunoSEQ Data Assistant and ImmunoSEQ Analyzer, with V, D and J genes assigned per IMGT definitions. Clonality, which ranges from 0 to 1, was calculated by subtracting the normalized Shannon entropy of productive rearrangement frequencies from one. Only overrepresented clonotypes making up at least 0.05% of the repertoire of each patient were included in the public clonotype analysis. Repertoires from about a dozen age-matched healthy donors in immuneACCESS were used as clonality controls. Sourced from immuneACCESS, this table was stored by TCRdb with only in-frame sequences that have V and J called. A share of the clones is absent; for the studies checked, an unresolved V gene accounts for under half, and the remainder has no known explanation. V and J calls and clone size come straight from that table; D and trimming were deduced from the DNA. The sample contains 300,000 to 350,000 clones, roughly 85% of them found a single time. The top ten hold 5.5% to 8% of the sample.

On this clone itself: What this receptor recognizes is not known. It has no much larger one-base neighbor in the sample; base qualities were not kept.

CDR1 SGHDT and CDR2 YYEEEE are derived from the germline V gene. The CDR3, from cysteine to phenylalanine, totals 15 residues. Only the CDR3 DNA is retained, 45 bases long and in frame from the first base. V is trimmed back by 3 bases and J by 3 bases, and the junction contains 5 bases that no gene match accounts for. Study-wide conclusions, independent of this receptor: At baseline, clonality was higher than in age-matched healthy donors and showed a strong correlation with circulating CD8+ T-cell counts. Sustained-remission and progressing patients did not have matched sampling times, and lymph node repertoires were not examined. At ibrutinib response clonality went up, during sustained remission it held steady, and at progression it dropped back toward baseline. Public clonotypes were found to be uncommon and were observed to contract or remain stable during treatment; the increase in clonality was shown to reflect expansion of private clonotypes at ibrutinib response.

The source was PBMCs, collected before ibrutinib treatment. This sequence originates from a human donor with chronic lymphocytic leukemia. The V gene is TRBV5-6 and the J gene is TRBJ2-7; 11 central bases correspond to TRBD2. The CDR3 protein sequence reads: CASSSGLAGDYEQYF. The nucleotides are TGTGCCAGCAGCTCTGGACTAGCGGGTGACTACGAGCAGTACTTC. The full variable domain, with segments outside the CDR3 supplied by the reference TRBV5-6 and TRBJ2-7 proteins, appears as DAGVTQSPTHLIKTRGQQVTLRCSPKSGHDTVSWYQQALGQGPQFIFQYYEEEERQRGNFPDRFSGHQFPNYSSELNVNALLLGDSALYLCASSSGLAGDYEQYFGPGTRLTVT.